This T cell receptor (beta chain) comes out of a study of OX40 agonist ivuxolimab in advanced cancers. Whole-study context: The dose-escalation cohort had hepatocellular carcinoma, melanoma, renal cell or head and neck cancer.

On this clone: Its specificity is not known.

Here immunoSEQ multiplex PCR was the method, and the copy in TCRdb shows in-frame clones only, minus some. The sample has about 76,000 clones, nearly 85% seen once. There are 14 residues in the CDR3. Germline CDR1 and CDR2: LNHDA and SQIVND (reference sequence). V was shortened by 3 bases and J by 5 bases, with 14 bases between the two germline ends. Study-wide results and caveats: Fewer expanded clones were found on average in CD4+ than in CD8+ T cells.

V is TRBV19 and J is TRBJ2-7, with D possibly TRBD1 on 5 matching bases. This clonotype was sampled from an adult with an advanced solid tumor such as melanoma, head and neck, liver or kidney cancer. This specimen consisted of CD4+ or CD8+ T cells sorted from blood, obtained in a trial of the OX40 agonist ivuxolimab. CDR3 protein: CASSISAGFDEQYF. The CDR3 nucleotides are TGTGCCAGTAGTATCTCGGCAGGGTTCGACGAGCAGTACTTC.